The entry below gives a single T cell receptor (beta chain) sequence along with its context. Assay: immunoSEQ multiplex PCR; the TCRdb copy retains only in-frame clones and omits some. The sample holds 150,000 to 200,000 clones, around 83% seen once. The data were obtained in a study of blood T cell repertoires in COVID-19. On the study more broadly: Samples taken during acute and convalescent COVID-19 were collected in the United States, Italy and Spain.

The CDR3 loop spans 17 amino acids. Germline CDR1 is MNHNS and CDR2 is SASEGT. V shed 0 bases, J shed 7 bases, and the junction held 4 bases outside the gene matches. Sequencing used peripheral blood. The TCR sequence derives from a man between 18 and 29 years old with acute or convalescent COVID-19. The V and J genes are TRBV6-1 and TRBJ2-1, with 15 bases aligning to TRBD2. This CDR3 reads CASSEAWGTSGGNEQFF. CDR3 sequence (DNA): TGTGCCAGCAGTGAAGCTTGGGGGACTAGCGGGGGGAATGAGCAGTTCTTC.